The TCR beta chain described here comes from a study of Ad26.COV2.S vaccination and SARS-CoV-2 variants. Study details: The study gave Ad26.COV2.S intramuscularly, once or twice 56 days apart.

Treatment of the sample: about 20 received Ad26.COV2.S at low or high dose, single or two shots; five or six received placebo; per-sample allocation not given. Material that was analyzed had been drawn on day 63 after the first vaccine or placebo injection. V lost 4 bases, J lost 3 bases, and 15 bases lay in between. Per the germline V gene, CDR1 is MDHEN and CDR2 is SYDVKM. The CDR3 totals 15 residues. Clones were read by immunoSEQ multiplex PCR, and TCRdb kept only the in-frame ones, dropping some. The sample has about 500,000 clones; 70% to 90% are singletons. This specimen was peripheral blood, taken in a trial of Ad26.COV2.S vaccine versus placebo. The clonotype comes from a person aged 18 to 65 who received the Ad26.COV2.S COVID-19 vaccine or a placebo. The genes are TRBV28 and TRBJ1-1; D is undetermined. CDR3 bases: TGTGCCAGCAGTTCTTTTCTCGGCGGGGACACTGAAGCTTTCTTT. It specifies CASSSFLGGDTEAFF.